This is a list of T cell receptor beta chains from one sample in a study of T cells in Graves' hyperthyroidism and ophthalmopathy. TCRdb recomputed calls from the multiplex PCR reads with MiXCR, one row per CDR3 protein. The sample carries approximately 400,000 distinct CDR3 sequences, around 14% recorded once. Input material: blood. Receptors originate from a woman aged 18-35 years with Graves' hyperthyroidism. The CDR3 runs from the conserved cysteine through the conserved F or W. The D gene is left open where the match is weak. Some rows have no size entry. The others give once, few or many, or a class for an expanded clone.

CDR3aa | CDR3nt | abundance | v_gene | d_gene | j_gene
CSARGGAVEEQFF | TGCAGTGCCAGAGGGGGGGCTGTGGAAGAGCAGTTCTTC | many | TRBV20-1 | . | TRBJ2-1
CASSPSGAGYEQYF | TGTGCCAGCAGCCCCTCGGGGGCGGGCTACGAGCAGTACTTC | . | TRBV13 | . | TRBJ2-7
CASSHNTGTGRRKTQYF | TGTGCCAGCAGCCACAATACCGGGACAGGGAGGCGGAAGACCCAGTACTTC | few | TRBV12-3/TRBV12-4 | TRBD1 | TRBJ2-5
CASSQAGVNTEAFF | TGTGCCAGCAGCCAAGCAGGGGTGAACACTGAAGCTTTCTTT | many | TRBV3-1 | . | TRBJ1-1
CASSLPGADTQYF | TGTGCCAGCAGTTTACCCGGCGCCGATACGCAGTATTTT | many | TRBV28 | . | TRBJ2-3
CASSQVVGGRARGDEQFF | TGTGCCAGCAGCCAAGTTGTTGGCGGGAGGGCCAGGGGCGATGAGCAGTTCTTC | . | TRBV3-1 | TRBD2 | TRBJ2-1
CASSLRSDTQYF | TGCGCCAGCAGCTTGCGGTCAGATACGCAGTATTTT | many | TRBV5-1 | . | TRBJ2-3
CAISVSVTEAFF | TGTGCCATCAGTGTTAGCGTAACTGAAGCTTTCTTT | many | TRBV10-3 | . | TRBJ1-1
CASSLEGVEGYTF | TGCGCCAGCAGCTTGGAAGGAGTCGAAGGCTACACCTTC | many | TRBV5-1 | . | TRBJ1-2
CASSQGQGGSPLHF | TGTGCCAGCAGCCAAGGGCAGGGAGGTTCACCCCTCCACTTT | many | TRBV3-1 | . | TRBJ1-6
CASSVDRAQETQYF | TGTGCCAGCAGCGTTGACAGGGCCCAAGAGACCCAGTACTTC | many | TRBV7-8 | TRBD1 | TRBJ2-5
CASSLGRTNEQYF | TGTGCCAGCAGCTTAGGACGGACGAACGAGCAGTACTTC | few | TRBV7-6 | . | TRBJ2-7
CASSMGTGWETQYF | TGTGCCAGTAGTATGGGGACGGGGTGGGAGACCCAGTACTTC | few | TRBV19 | . | TRBJ2-5
CASSSYRERTDTQYF | TGTGCCAGCAGTTCCTACAGGGAACGGACAGATACGCAGTATTTT | many | TRBV2 | . | TRBJ2-3
CASSLGSNYGYTF | TGTGCCAGCAGTTTAGGCAGTAACTATGGCTACACCTTC | many | TRBV12-3/TRBV12-4 | . | TRBJ1-2
CASSQDPGGFEKLFF | TGTGCCAGCAGCCAAGATCCGGGGGGGTTTGAAAAACTGTTTTTT | many | TRBV3-1 | . | TRBJ1-4
CASSVGGNTETFF | TGTGCCAGCAGCGTAGGAGGAAACACTGAAACTTTCTTT | . | TRBV9 | . | TRBJ1-1
CASMSSRNEQFF | TGTGCCAGTATGTCGAGTAGGAATGAGCAGTTCTTC | few | TRBV19 | . | TRBJ2-1
CASSPRARGNYGYTF | TGTGCCAGCAGCCCGCGGGCCCGAGGGAACTATGGCTACACCTTC | many | TRBV3-1 | . | TRBJ1-2
CATSGQWASYEQYF | TGTGCCACCAGCGGACAGTGGGCTTCCTACGAGCAGTACTTC | many | TRBV24-1 | . | TRBJ2-7
CASSLRFRQERSEAFF | TGTGCCAGCAGCTTACGATTTAGACAGGAGAGGTCTGAAGCTTTCTTT | . | TRBV7-2 | . | TRBJ1-1
CASRNPGGDDLTDTQYF | TGTGCCAGTAGGAACCCCGGGGGGGACGACCTCACAGATACGCAGTATTTT | . | TRBV19 | TRBD2 | TRBJ2-3
CASSLWEGLSSNQPQHF | TGTGCCAGCAGTTTATGGGAGGGTCTAAGTAGCAATCAGCCCCAGCATTTT | few | TRBV28 | . | TRBJ1-5
CASSPRGDQRTQYF | TGTGCCAGCAGCCCTAGGGGCGACCAGAGGACCCAGTACTTC | few | TRBV5-5 | . | TRBJ2-5
CASREAGVEINEQFF | TGTGCCAGCAGGGAAGCGGGAGTGGAAATTAATGAGCAGTTCTTC | . | TRBV6-1 | TRBD2 | TRBJ2-1
CASSTGLASNTGELFF | TGTGCCAGCAGTACGGGCCTCGCTTCGAACACCGGGGAGCTGTTTTTT | many | TRBV2 | . | TRBJ2-2
CASSPPGLMYEQYF | TGTGCCAGCAGCCCCCCGGGACTGATGTACGAGCAGTACTTC | few | TRBV7-2 | . | TRBJ2-7
CSATLNTGELFF | TGCAGTGCTACCTTAAATACCGGGGAGCTGTTTTTT | . | TRBV20-1 | . | TRBJ2-2
CASSQARSLPEAFF | TGTGCCAGCAGCCAAGCTAGAAGCCTCCCTGAAGCTTTCTTT | many | TRBV3-1 | . | TRBJ1-1
CASSSIGTANTEAFF | TGTGCCAGCAGCTCGATAGGGACGGCGAACACTGAAGCTTTCTTT | . | TRBV7-6 | . | TRBJ1-1
CASSVEDSSNYGYTF | TGTGCCAGCAGCGTAGAGGACAGCTCCAACTATGGCTACACCTTC | few | TRBV9 | . | TRBJ1-2
CASSLNLDGNTIYF | TGTGCCAGCAGTTTAAATCTAGATGGAAACACCATATATTTT | few | TRBV28 | . | TRBJ1-3
CATSRDRGGLYFGYTF | TGTGCCACCAGCAGAGATCGAGGGGGCCTCTACTTCGGCTACACCTTC | . | TRBV15 | TRBD1 | TRBJ1-2
CASRLRDTQYF | TGTGCCAGCAGACTACGCGATACGCAGTATTTT | many | TRBV12-3/TRBV12-4 | . | TRBJ2-3
CASSLVAGRGNTEAFF | TGTGCCAGCAGCTTAGTGGCAGGGAGGGGGAACACTGAAGCTTTCTTT | many | TRBV11-2 | . | TRBJ1-1
CASSPVVMGTPWVEQYF | TGTGCCAGCAGTCCGGTAGTGATGGGGACACCCTGGGTCGAGCAGTACTTC | many | TRBV6-1 | . | TRBJ2-7
CASSRGFNYGYTF | TGTGCCAGCAGTCGAGGGTTTAACTATGGCTACACCTTC | many | TRBV12-3/TRBV12-4 | . | TRBJ1-2
CSVEERTVLTGNTIYF | TGCAGCGTTGAAGAACGGACAGTCCTAACTGGAAACACCATATATTTT | . | TRBV29-1 | . | TRBJ1-3
CASSVGGGQNEQYF | TGTGCCAGCAGCGTCGGAGGAGGTCAGAACGAGCAGTACTTC | few | TRBV11-2 | . | TRBJ2-7